This TCR beta chain derives from a study of shared clonotypes between healthy human individuals (dated by TCRdb to 2019 to 2021). Concerning the study at large: The cohort comprised a couple of women and three men aged 18 to 49 years. Libraries were prepared and TCR repertoires were sequenced by different laboratories using diverse techniques, in order to increase sequencing depth and limit assay-specific biases. Blood TCR repertoires of several healthy adults were deeply sequenced to estimate repertoire size and the extent of clonotype sharing between individuals. For each donor, CD4 naive and CD4 memory were each given three plates, CD8 naive was given two plates, and CD8 memory was given one plate. Per donor, leukapheresis produced somewhere between about 0.85 and 9.5 billion PBMCs. The paper's findings and limits, for the study overall: Even with the large sequencing depth, rarefaction of the sorted-subset datasets indicated that sequencing was incomplete. Naive subsets generally had larger estimated clonotype richness than memory subsets did. Compared with non-shared clonotypes, clonotypes shared by all four sorted-subset donors had higher generation probabilities. Because the study included only a small number of donors, the genetic and exposure-history diversity represented was limited. Pairwise subsampling led to the expectation that sequencing depth would affect the degree of clonotype sharing among donors. Sampling was limited to blood, and TCR repertoires in tissue likely differ from TCR repertoires in blood. Across a few donors, around 5% of naive CD4, roughly 3.5% of naive CD8, 2% to 2.5% of memory CD4, and around 0.4% of memory CD8 clonotypes were shared.

CD8 naive samples consisted of CD45RO-negative cells that were positively selected for CCR7, yielding a CD45RA+CCR7+ population without TemRA cells. Donors were healthy HIV-negative adults with no recently reported acute infections or vaccinations. Every donor was a Caucasian adult living in Nashville, Tennessee, USA. Blood was obtained by leukapheresis, after which PBMCs were separated by Ficoll-Histopaque density gradient centrifugation and cryopreserved in liquid nitrogen vapor phase. Purity and quantity of every magnetically sorted T cell population were checked by analytical flow cytometry. Genomic DNA was isolated from each sorted fraction and quantified by UV absorbance on a Nanodrop 2000c. Concerning this clone: Its antigen specificity is not known. The sample holds no much larger clone one base away, and base qualities are not on file.

Using the deep immunoSEQ assay, TCR CDR3 regions were amplified from genomic DNA by multiplex PCR. For each cell subset, the extracted genomic DNA was distributed evenly across all wells of several immunoSEQ 96-well plates, and each plate served as one replicate. Each replicate PCR for sorted subsets received about 180 ng genomic DNA, equal to roughly 33,000 T cell genomes. Purified libraries were measured with a Qubit 3.0 fluorometer, size-checked on a Bioanalyzer 2100, and measured again with the KAPA Library Quantification kit. Each immunoSEQ 96-well plate was sequenced on its own single-read 150-cycle Illumina NextSeq 550 flow cell. The study's own analysis went as follows. Because the immunoSEQ output included only junctional sequences and no quality scores, the filtering could not be the same as the filtering used for full-length reads. To assign V/J genes and CDR3, sequences were annotated against IMGT germline references using PyIR, a Python wrapper for IgBLAST v1.9. Reads were filtered out if the reads had weak V/J assignments (E-value above 1e-6), no CDR3, stop codons, out-of-frame junctions, or ambiguous translated residues. V3J clonotypes were defined as sequences sharing the same inferred V gene, J gene, and CDR3 amino acid sequence. Percentage overlap between repertoires was computed as shared unique clonotypes divided by the size of the smaller repertoire. RTK rarefaction, the Chao1 estimator, and Recon v2.1 estimates of unobserved clonotypes were used to assess repertoire richness. Generation probabilities for all TCRbeta clonotypes obtained by the gDNA method from a handful of donors were computed using OLGA. The table comes from immuneACCESS by way of TCRdb, which keeps in-frame sequences with V and J called. Part of the clones is missing from these tables; in studies checked, under half for an unresolved V gene and the rest for unknown reasons. V, J and clone size reflect that table, while D and trimming were determined from the DNA. Counted in this sample were about 680,000 clones; roughly 94% of them appeared once. Approximately 25% of the sample belongs to the ten largest clones.

The clonotype comes from a young man in good health. The sequenced material came from naive CD8+ T cells sorted from blood. Sample cell subset or site, as interpreted from the label and publication: CD45RA+CCR7+.

The DNA reads TGCGCCAGCAGTGAGTCCTCTAGCGGGAGCAGGGAGCTGTTTTTT. This is translated as CASSESSSGSRELFF. In this chain, TRBV10-1 is recombined with TRBJ2-2, and TRBD2 matches 10 of the central bases. V has 0 bases trimmed and J has 9 bases trimmed; junction bases matching no gene number 4. CDR1 WNHNN and CDR2 SYGVQD are derived from the germline V gene (reference sequence). The CDR3 holds 15 amino acids from the cysteine to the phenylalanine. CDR3 DNA only is kept here, 45 bases in frame from base 1.